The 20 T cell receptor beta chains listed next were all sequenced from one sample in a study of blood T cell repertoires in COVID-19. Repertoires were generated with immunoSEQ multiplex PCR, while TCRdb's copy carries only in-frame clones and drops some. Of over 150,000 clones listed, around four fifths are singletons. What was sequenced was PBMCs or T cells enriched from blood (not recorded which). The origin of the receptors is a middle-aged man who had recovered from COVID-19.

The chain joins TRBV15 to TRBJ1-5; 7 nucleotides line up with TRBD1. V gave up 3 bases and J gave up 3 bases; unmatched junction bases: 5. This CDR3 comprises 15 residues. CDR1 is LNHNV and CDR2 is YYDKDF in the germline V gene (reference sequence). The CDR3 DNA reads TGTGCCACCAGCAGCGAGACAGGGATCAATCAGCCCCAGCATTTT. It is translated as CATSSETGINQPQHF.

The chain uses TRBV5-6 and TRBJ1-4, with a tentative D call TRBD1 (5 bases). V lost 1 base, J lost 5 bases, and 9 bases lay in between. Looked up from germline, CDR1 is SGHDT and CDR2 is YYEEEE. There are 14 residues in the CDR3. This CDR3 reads CASSLRYRNEKLFF. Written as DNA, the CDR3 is TGTGCCAGCAGCTTGAGGTACAGGAATGAAAAACTGTTTTTT. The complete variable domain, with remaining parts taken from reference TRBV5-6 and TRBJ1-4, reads DAGVTQSPTHLIKTRGQQVTLRCSPKSGHDTVSWYQQALGQGPQFIFQYYEEEERQRGNFPDRFSGHQFPNYSSELNVNALLLGDSALYLCASSLRYRNEKLFFGSGTQLSVL.

The DNA for the CDR3 is TGTGCCAGCAGCTTTGCTAGCGGGGGGGCCTACAATGAGCAGTTCTTC. This encodes CASSFASGGAYNEQFF. V gene TRBV7-8 combines with J gene TRBJ2-1; 12 positions agree with TRBD2. V lost 3 bases and J lost 2; bases outside the gene matches: 2. Per the germline V gene, CDR1 is SGHVS and CDR2 is FQNEAQ. This CDR3 comprises 16 residues. Based on the CDR3 plus reference TRBV7-8 and TRBJ2-1, the full variable domain is GAGVSQSPRYKVAKRGQDVALRCDPISGHVSLFWYQQALGQGPEFLTYFQNEAQLDKSGLPSDRFFAERPEGSVSTLKIQRTQQEDSAVYLCASSFASGGAYNEQFFGPGTRLTVL.

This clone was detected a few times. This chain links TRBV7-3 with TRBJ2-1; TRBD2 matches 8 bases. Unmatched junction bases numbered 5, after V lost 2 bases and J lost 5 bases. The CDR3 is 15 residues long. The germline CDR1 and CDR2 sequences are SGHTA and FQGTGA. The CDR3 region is CASSLVLAAHNEQFF. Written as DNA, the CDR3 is TGTGCCAGCAGCTTAGTACTAGCGGCCCACAATGAGCAGTTCTTC.

The CDR3 DNA sequence: TGTGCCAGTATAGCGACAGGAAATAGCAATCAGCCCCAGCATTTT. Residues: CASIATGNSNQPQHF. V gene TRBV19 combines with J gene TRBJ1-5; a weak D match, TRBD1 (6 bases). The V end lost 7 bases, the J end lost 0 bases, and 13 bases lay between the germline ends. Germline V gives CDR1 LNHDA, CDR2 SQIVND (reference sequence). This CDR3 comprises 15 residues. Drawing the rest from reference TRBV19 and TRBJ1-5, the complete variable domain is DGGITQSPKYLFRKEGQNVTLSCEQNLNHDAMYWYRQDPGQGLRLIYYSQIVNDFQKGDIAEGYSVSREKKESFPLTVTSAQKNPTAFYLCASIATGNSNQPQHFGDGTRLSIL.

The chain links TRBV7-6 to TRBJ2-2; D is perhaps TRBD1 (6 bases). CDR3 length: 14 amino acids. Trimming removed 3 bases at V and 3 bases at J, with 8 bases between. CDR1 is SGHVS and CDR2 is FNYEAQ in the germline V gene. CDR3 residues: CASSFAGDTGELFF. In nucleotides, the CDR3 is TGTGCCAGCAGCTTCGCAGGGGACACCGGGGAGCTGTTTTTT.

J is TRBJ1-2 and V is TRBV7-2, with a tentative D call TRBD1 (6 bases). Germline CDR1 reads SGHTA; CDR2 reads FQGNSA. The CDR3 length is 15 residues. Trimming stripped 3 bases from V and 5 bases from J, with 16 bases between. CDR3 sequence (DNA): TGTGCCAGCAGCTTCGGGGGGGCCCAATTTTATGGCTACACCTTC. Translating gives CASSFGGAQFYGYTF.

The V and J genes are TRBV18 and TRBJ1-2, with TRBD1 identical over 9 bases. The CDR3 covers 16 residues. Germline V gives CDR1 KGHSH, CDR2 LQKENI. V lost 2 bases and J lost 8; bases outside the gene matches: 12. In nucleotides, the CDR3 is TGTGCCAGCTCACCATCAGGGAGGACAGGGGTAGAGGGCTACACCTTC. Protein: CASSPSGRTGVEGYTF.

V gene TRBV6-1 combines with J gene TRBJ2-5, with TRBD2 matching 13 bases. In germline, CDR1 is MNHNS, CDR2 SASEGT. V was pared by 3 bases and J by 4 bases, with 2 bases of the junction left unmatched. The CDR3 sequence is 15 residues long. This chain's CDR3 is CASSETSGGRETQYF. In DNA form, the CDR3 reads TGTGCCAGCAGTGAGACTAGCGGGGGGAGAGAGACCCAGTACTTC.

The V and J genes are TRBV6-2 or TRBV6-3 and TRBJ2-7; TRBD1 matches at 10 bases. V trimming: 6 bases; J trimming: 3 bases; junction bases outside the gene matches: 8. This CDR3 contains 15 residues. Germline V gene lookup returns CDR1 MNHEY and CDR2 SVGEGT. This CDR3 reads CASSPLRDRGYEQYF. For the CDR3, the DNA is TGTGCCAGCAGCCCTCTCAGGGACAGGGGCTACGAGCAGTACTTC.

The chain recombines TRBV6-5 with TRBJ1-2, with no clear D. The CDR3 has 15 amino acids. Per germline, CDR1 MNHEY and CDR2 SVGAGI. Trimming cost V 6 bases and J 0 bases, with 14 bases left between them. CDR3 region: CASRNTLRPNYGYTF. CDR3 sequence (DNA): TGTGCCAGCAGGAACACGTTGAGGCCTAACTATGGCTACACCTTC.

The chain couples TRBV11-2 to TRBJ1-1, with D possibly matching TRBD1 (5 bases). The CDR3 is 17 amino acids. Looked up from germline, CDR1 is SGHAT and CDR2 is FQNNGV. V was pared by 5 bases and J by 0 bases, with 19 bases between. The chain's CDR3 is CASSENTGLPMNTEAFF. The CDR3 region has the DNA TGTGCCAGCAGCGAAAACACAGGTTTACCAATGAACACTGAAGCTTTCTTT.

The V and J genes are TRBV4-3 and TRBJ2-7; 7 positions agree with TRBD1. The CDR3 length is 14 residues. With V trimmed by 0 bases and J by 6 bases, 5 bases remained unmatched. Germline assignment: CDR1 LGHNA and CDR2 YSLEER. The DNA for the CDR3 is TGCGCCAGCAGCCAAGATCTCAGGGGGTTCGAGCAGTACTTC. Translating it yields CASSQDLRGFEQYF.

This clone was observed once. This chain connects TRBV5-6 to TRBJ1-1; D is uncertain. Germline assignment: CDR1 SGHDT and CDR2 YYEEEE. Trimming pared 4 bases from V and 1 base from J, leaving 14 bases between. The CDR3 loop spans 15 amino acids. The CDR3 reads CASSPVGRSNTEAFF. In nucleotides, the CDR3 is TGTGCCAGCAGCCCGGTGGGCAGGTCGAACACTGAAGCTTTCTTT. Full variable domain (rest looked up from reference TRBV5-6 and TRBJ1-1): DAGVTQSPTHLIKTRGQQVTLRCSPKSGHDTVSWYQQALGQGPQFIFQYYEEEERQRGNFPDRFSGHQFPNYSSELNVNALLLGDSALYLCASSPVGRSNTEAFFGQGTRLTVV.

For the CDR3, the DNA is TGTGCCATCAGTGGGGGGCCCAGACACGAGGGCTACACCTTC. Translation gives CAISGGPRHEGYTF. The genes are TRBV10-3 and TRBJ1-2; weak D call: TRBD1 (6 bases). Trimming stripped 4 bases from V and 8 bases from J, with 17 bases between. The CDR3 is made up of 14 amino acids. Germline-derived CDR1 and CDR2 are ENHRY and SYGVKD.

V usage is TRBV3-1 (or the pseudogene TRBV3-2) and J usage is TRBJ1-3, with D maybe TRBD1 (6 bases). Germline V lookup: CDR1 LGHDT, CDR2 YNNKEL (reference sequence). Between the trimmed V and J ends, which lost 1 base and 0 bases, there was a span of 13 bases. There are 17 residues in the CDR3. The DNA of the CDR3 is TGTGCCAGCAGCCAAGCCTTACAGGGCAACTCTGGAAACACCATATATTTT. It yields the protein CASSQALQGNSGNTIYF.

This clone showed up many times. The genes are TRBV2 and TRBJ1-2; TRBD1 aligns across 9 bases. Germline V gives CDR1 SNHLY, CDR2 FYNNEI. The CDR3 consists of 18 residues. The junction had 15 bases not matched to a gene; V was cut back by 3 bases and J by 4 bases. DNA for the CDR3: TGTGCCAGCAGTGATTCAGCAGACACAGGGGGCAGTGGCTATGGCTACACCTTC. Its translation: CASSDSADTGGSGYGYTF.

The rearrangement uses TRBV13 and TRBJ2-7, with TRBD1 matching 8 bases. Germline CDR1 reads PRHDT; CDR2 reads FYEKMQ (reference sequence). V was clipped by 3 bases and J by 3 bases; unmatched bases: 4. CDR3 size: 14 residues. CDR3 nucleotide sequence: TGTGCCAGCAGCTTCAGGGACAGGATCTACGAGCAGTACTTC. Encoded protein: CASSFRDRIYEQYF.

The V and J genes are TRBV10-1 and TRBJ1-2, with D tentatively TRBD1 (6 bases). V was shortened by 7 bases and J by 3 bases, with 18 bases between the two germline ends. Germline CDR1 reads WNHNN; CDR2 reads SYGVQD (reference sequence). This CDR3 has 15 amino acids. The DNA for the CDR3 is TGCGCCAGCAAGATTAAGACAGGTATGGACTATGGCTACACCTTC. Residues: CASKIKTGMDYGYTF.

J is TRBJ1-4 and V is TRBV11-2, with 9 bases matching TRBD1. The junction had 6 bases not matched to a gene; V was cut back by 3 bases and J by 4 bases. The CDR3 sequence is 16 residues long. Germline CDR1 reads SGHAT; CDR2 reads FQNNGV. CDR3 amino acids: CASSLTGGTLNEKLFF. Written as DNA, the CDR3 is TGTGCCAGCAGCTTGACAGGGGGAACCCTTAATGAAAAACTGTTTTTT.